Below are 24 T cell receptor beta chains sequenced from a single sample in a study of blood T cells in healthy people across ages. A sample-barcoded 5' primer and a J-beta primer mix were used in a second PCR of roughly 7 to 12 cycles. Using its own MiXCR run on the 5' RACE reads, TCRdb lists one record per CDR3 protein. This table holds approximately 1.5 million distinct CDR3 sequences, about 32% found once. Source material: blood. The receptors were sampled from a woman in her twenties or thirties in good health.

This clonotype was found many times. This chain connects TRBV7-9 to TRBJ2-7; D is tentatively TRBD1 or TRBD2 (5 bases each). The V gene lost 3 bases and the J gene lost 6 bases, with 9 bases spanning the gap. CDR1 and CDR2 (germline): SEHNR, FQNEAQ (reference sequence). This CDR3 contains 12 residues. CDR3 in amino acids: CASSFSGTEQYF. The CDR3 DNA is TGTGCCAGCAGCTTCTCAGGGACCGAGCAGTACTTC.

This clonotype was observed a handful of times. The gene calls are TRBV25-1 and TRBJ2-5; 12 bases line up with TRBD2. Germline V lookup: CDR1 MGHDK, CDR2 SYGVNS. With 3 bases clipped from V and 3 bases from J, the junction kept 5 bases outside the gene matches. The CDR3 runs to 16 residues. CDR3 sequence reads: CASSDPLAGGEETQYF. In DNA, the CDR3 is TGTGCCAGCAGTGACCCCCTAGCGGGGGGGGAAGAGACCCAGTACTTC.

This CDR3 is CASSLLGWGPDTQYF. The CDR3 nucleotides read TGTGCCAGCAGTTTACTGGGGTGGGGGCCAGATACGCAGTATTTT. V is TRBV12-3 or TRBV12-4 and J is TRBJ2-3; D may be TRBD1 (6 bases). The V gene lost 2 bases and the J gene lost 4 bases, with 13 bases spanning the gap. This CDR3 has 15 amino acids.

Written as DNA, the CDR3 is TGCAGTGCTAGGGACAGCCTAAATAAGGATGGCTACACCTTC. It codes for CSARDSLNKDGYTF. This chain links TRBV20-1 with TRBJ1-2, with a weak D call TRBD1 (6 bases). Germline V lookup: CDR1 DFQATT, CDR2 SNEGSKA (reference sequence). Between the trimmed V and J ends, which lost 3 bases and 6 bases, there was a span of 17 bases. CDR3 length: 14 residues.

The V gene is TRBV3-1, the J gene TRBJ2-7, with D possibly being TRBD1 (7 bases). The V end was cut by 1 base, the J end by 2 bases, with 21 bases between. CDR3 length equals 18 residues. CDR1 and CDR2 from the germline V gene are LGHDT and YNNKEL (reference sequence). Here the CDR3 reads CASSQVRAAGTETYEQYF. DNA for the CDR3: TGTGCCAGCAGCCAAGTCAGGGCTGCGGGGACAGAGACCTACGAGCAGTACTTC.

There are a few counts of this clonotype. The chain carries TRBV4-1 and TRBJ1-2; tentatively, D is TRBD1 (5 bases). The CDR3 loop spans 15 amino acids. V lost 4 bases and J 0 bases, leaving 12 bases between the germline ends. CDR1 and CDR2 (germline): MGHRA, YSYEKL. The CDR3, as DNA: TGCGCCAGCAGCCGGGGCGGATCAGCTAACTATGGCTACACCTTC. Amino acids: CASSRGGSANYGYTF.

CDR3 sequence reads: CASSLGPATGANVLTF. In nucleotides, the CDR3 is TGTGCCAGCAGCTTAGGCCCAGCCACTGGGGCCAACGTCCTGACTTTC. The chain couples TRBV7-6 to TRBJ2-6; D unclear. Trimming stripped 1 base from V and 2 bases from J, with 9 bases between. This CDR3 is built from 16 residues. The V gene's germline CDR1 is SGHVS and CDR2 FNYEAQ.

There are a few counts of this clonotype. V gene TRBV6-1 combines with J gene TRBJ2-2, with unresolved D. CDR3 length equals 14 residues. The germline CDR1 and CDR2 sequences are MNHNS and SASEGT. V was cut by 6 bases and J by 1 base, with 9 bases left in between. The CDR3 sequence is CASRLDGNTGELFF. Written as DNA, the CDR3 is TGTGCCAGCAGGTTGGACGGGAACACCGGGGAGCTGTTTTTT.

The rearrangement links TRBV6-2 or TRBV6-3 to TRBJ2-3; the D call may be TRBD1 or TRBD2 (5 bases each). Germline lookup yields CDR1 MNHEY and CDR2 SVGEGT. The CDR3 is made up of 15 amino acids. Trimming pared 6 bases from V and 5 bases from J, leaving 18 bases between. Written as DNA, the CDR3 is TGTGCCAGCAGCGAAGGGGCAAACGAGGGAGATACGCAGTATTTT. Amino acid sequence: CASSEGANEGDTQYF.

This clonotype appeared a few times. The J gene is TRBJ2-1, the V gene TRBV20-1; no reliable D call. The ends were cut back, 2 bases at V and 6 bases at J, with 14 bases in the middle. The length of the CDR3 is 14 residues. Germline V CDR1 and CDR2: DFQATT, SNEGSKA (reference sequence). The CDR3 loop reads CSARPLRATNEQFF. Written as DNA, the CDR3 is TGCAGTGCTAGACCACTCCGGGCGACCAATGAGCAGTTCTTC.

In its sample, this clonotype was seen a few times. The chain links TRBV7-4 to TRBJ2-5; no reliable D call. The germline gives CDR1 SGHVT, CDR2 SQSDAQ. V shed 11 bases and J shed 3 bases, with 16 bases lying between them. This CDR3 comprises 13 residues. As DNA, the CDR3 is TGTGCCCGCCCTTTGGACCCGGAAGAGACCCAGTACTTC. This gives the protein CARPLDPEETQYF.

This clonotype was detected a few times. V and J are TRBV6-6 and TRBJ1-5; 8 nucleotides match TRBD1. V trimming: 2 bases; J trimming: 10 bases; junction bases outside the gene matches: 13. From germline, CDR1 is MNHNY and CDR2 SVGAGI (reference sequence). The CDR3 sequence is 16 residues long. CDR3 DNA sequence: TGTGCCAGCAGTTACGGGGCAGGGGGCCGGTCGGATCCCCAGCATTTT. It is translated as CASSYGAGGRSDPQHF.

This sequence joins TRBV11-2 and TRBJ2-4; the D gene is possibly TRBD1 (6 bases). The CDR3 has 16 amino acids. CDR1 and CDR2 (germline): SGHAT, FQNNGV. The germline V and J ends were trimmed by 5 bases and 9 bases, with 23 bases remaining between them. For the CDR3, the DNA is TGTGCCAGCAGCCCACAGGGTTTGACAGCTGGAAGCATTCAGTACTTC. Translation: CASSPQGLTAGSIQYF.

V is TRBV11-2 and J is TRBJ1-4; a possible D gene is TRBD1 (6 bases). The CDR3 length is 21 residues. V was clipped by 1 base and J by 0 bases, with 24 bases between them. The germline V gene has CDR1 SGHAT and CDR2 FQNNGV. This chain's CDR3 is CASSLVGFPGHSPSTNEKLFF. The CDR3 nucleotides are TGTGCCAGCAGCTTAGTAGGCTTTCCGGGACACAGTCCATCAACTAATGAAAAACTGTTTTTT.

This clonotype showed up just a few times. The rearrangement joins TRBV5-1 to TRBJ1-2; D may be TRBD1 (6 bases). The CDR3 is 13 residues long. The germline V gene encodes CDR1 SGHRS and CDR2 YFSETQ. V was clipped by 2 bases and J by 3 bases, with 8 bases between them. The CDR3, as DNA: TGCGCCAGCAGCTTCCGGACAGACTATGGCTACACCTTC. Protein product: CASSFRTDYGYTF. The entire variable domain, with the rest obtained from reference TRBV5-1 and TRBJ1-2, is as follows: KAGVTQTPRYLIKTRGQQVTLSCSPISGHRSVSWYQQTPGQGLQFLFEYFSETQRNKGNFPGRFSGRQFSNSRSEMNVSTLELGDSALYLCASSFRTDYGYTFGSGTRLTVV.

CDR3 sequence: CASRRRGQGYEQYF. CDR3 in DNA: TGTGCCAGCAGGAGGAGGGGACAGGGGTACGAGCAGTACTTC. The V gene is TRBV12-3 or TRBV12-4, the J gene TRBJ2-7, with TRBD1 matching 10 bases. This CDR3 contains 14 residues. V lost 6 bases and J lost 4; bases outside the gene matches: 6.

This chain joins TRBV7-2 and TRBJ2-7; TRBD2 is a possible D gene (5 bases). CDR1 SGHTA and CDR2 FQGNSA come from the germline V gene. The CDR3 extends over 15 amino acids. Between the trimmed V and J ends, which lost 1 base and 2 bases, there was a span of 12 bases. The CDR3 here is CASSLGLGSAYEQYF. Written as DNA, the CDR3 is TGTGCCAGCAGCTTAGGGCTTGGGAGCGCCTACGAGCAGTACTTC.

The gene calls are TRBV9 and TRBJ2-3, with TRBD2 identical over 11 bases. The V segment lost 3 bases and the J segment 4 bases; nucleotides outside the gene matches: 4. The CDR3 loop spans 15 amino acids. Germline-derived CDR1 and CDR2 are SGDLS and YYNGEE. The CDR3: CASSGSGRAADTQYF. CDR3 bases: TGTGCCAGCAGCGGTAGCGGGAGGGCCGCAGATACGCAGTATTTT.

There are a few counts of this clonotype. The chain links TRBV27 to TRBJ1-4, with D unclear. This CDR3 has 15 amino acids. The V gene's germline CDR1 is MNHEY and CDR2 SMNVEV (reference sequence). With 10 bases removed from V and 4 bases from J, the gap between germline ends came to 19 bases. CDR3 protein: CATALEGPFNEKLFF. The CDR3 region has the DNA TGTGCCACCGCCTTGGAGGGTCCTTTTAATGAAAAACTGTTTTTT.

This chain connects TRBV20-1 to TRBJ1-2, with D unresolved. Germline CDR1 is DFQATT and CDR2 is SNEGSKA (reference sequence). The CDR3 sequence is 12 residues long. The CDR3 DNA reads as TGCAGGGCAACCCGCAGAAACTATGGCTACACCTTC. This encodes CRATRRNYGYTF.

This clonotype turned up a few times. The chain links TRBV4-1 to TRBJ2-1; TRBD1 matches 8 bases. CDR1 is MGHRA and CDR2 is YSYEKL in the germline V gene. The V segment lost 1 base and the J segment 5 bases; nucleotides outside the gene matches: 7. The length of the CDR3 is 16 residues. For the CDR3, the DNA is TGCGCCAGCAGCCAAGGGAGGGGGACAGGTCACAATGAGCAGTTCTTC. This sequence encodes CASSQGRGTGHNEQFF.

DNA for the CDR3: TGTGCCAGCTCAGTCGTGTCTGGTGGTGATTCACCCCTCCACTTT. Amino acid sequence: CASSVVSGGDSPLHF. The rearrangement uses TRBV18 and TRBJ1-6; D unclear. Germline V gives CDR1 KGHSH, CDR2 LQKENI. The CDR3 is made up of 15 amino acids. Deletions cut 5 bases from V and 8 bases from J, with 16 bases between.

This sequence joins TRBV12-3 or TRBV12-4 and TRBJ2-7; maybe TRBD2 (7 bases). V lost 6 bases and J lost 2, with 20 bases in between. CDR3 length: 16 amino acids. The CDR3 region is CASSHPGRGHPYEQYF. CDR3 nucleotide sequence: TGTGCCAGCAGCCACCCGGGGAGGGGACACCCCTACGAGCAGTACTTC.

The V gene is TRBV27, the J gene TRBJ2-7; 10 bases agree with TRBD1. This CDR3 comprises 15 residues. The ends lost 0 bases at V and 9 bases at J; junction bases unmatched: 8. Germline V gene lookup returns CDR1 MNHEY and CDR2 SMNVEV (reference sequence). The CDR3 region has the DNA TGTGCCAGCAGTTTATCCGGGACAGGGGACATTGGGCAGTACTTC. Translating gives CASSLSGTGDIGQYF.